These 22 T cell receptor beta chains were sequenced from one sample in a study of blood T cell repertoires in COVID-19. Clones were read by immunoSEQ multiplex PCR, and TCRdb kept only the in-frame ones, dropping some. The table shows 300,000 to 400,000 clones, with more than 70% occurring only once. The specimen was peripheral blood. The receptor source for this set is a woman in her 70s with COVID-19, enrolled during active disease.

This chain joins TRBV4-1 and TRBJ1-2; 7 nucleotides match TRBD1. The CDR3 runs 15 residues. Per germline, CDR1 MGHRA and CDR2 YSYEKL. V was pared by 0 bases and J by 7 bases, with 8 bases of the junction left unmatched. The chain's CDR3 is CASSQDIGQARGYTF. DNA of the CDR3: TGCGCCAGCAGCCAAGATATAGGACAGGCCCGTGGCTACACCTTC.

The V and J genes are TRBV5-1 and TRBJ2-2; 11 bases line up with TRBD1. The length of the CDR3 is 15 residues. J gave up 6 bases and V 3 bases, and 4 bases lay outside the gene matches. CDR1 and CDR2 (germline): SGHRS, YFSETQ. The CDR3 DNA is TGCGCCAGCAGCTCCGGACAGGGGGCGCCCGGGGAGCTGTTTTTT. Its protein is CASSSGQGAPGELFF.

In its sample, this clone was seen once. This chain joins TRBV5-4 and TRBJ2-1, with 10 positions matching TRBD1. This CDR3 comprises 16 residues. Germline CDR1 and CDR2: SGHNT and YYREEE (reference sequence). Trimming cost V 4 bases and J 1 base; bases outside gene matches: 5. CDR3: CASSRRDRGSYNEQFF. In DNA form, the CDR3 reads TGTGCCAGCAGCCGGAGGGACAGGGGTTCCTACAATGAGCAGTTCTTC.

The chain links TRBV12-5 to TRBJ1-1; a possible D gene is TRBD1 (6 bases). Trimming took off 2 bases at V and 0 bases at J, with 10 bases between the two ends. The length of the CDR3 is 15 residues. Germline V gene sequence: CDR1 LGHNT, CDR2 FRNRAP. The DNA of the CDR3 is TGTGCTAGTGGTTTGATACAGGGTTTGAACACTGAAGCTTTCTTT. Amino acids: CASGLIQGLNTEAFF.

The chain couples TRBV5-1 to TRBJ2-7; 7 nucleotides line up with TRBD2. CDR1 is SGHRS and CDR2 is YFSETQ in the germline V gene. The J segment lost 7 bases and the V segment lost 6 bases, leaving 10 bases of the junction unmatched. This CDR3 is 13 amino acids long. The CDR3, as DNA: TGCGCCAGCAAGGAGCGCGGGGGTGGGGAGCAGTACTTC. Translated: CASKERGGGEQYF.

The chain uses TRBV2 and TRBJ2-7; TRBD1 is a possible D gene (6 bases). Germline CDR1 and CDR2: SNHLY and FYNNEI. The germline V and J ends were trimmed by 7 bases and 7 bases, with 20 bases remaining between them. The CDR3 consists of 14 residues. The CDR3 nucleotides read TGTGCCAGCAATCAGGGGTTGGGGGCTCGGGAGCAGTACTTC. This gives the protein CASNQGLGAREQYF.

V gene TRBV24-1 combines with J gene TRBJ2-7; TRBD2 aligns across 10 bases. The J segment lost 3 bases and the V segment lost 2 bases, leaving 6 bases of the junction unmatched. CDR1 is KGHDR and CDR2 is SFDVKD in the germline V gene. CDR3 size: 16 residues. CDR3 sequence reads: CATSDSTSGEYYEQYF. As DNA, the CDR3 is TGTGCCACCAGTGATTCTACTAGCGGGGAGTACTACGAGCAGTACTTC.

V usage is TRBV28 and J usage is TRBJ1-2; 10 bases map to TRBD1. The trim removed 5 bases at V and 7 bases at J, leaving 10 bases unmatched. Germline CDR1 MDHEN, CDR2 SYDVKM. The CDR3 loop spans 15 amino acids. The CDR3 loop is CASSPGTGVRGGYTF. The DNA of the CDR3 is TGTGCCAGCAGTCCGGGGACAGGGGTACGAGGTGGCTACACCTTC.

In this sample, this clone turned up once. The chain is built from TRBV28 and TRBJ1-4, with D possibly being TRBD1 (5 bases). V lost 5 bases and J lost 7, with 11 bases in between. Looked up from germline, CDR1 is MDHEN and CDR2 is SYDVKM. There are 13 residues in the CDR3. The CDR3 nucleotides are TGTGCCAGCAGTCGAGCAGGGCGTGAAAAACTGTTTTTT. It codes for CASSRAGREKLFF. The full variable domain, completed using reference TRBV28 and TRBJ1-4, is DVKVTQSSRYLVKRTGEKVFLECVQDMDHENMFWYRQDPGLGLRLIYFSYDVKMKEKGDIPEGYSVSREKKERFSLILESASTNQTSMYLCASSRAGREKLFFGSGTQLSVL.

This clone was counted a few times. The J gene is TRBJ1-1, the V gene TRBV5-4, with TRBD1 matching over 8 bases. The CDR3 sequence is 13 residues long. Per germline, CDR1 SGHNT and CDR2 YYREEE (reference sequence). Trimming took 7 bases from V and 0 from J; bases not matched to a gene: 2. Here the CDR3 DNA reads TGTGCCAGCCACAGGGGGATGAACACTGAAGCTTTCTTT. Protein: CASHRGMNTEAFF.

The CDR3 region is CASSQTGANTGELFF. The CDR3 DNA is TGCGCCAGCAGCCAAACAGGGGCGAACACCGGGGAGCTGTTTTTT. V usage is TRBV4-3 and J usage is TRBJ2-2; TRBD1 matches at 7 bases. V trimming: 2 bases; J trimming: 0 bases; junction bases outside the gene matches: 0. The germline V gene encodes CDR1 LGHNA and CDR2 YSLEER. The CDR3 has 15 residues.

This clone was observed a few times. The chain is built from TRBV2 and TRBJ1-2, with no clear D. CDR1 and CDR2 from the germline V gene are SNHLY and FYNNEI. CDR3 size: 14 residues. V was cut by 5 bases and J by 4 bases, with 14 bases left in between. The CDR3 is CASSMAGTSYGYTF. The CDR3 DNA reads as TGTGCCAGCAGTATGGCAGGCACATCCTATGGCTACACCTTC. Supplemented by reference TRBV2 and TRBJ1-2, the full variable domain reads EPEVTQTPSHQVTQMGQEVILRCVPISNHLYFYWYRQILGQKVEFLVSFYNNEISEKSEIFDDQFSVERPDGSNFTLKIRSTKLEDSAMYFCASSMAGTSYGYTFGSGTRLTVV.

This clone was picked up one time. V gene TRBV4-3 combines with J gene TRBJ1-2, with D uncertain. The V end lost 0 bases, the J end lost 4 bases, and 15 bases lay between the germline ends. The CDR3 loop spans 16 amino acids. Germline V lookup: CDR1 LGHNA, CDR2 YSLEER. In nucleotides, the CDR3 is TGCGCCAGCAGCCAAGATCTTGGGCAACGGATCTATGGCTACACCTTC. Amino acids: CASSQDLGQRIYGYTF.

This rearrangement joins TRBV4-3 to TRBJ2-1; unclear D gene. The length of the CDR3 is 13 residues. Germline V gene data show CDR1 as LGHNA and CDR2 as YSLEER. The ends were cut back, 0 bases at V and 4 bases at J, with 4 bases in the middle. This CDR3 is CASSQEAYNEQFF. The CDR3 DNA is TGCGCCAGCAGCCAAGAAGCTTACAATGAGCAGTTCTTC.

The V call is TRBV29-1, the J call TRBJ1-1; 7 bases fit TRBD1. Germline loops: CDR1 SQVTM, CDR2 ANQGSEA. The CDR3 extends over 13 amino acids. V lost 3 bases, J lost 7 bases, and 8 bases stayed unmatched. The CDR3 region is CSVEVRGQGEAFF. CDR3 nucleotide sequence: TGCAGCGTTGAGGTTAGGGGGCAGGGTGAAGCTTTCTTT.

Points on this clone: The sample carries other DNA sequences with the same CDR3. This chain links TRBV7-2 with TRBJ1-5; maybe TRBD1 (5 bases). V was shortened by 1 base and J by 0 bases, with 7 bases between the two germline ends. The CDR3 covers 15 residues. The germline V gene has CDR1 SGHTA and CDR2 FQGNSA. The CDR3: CASSLGRGSNQPQHF. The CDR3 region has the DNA TGTGCCAGCAGCTTAGGGAGGGGTAGCAATCAGCCCCAGCATTTT.

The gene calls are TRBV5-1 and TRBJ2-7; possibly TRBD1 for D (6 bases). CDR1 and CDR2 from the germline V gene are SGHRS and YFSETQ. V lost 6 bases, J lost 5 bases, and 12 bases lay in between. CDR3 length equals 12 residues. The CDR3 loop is CASTDRYNEQYF. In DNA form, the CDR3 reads TGCGCCAGCACCGACAGGTACAACGAGCAGTACTTC.

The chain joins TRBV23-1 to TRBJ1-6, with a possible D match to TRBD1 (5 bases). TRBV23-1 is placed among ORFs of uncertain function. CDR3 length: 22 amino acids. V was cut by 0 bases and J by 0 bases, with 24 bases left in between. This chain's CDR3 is CASSQSRQGSPLPSSYNSPLHF. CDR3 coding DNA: TGCGCCAGCAGTCAATCGAGGCAGGGTTCTCCCTTACCAAGCTCCTATAATTCACCCCTCCACTTT.

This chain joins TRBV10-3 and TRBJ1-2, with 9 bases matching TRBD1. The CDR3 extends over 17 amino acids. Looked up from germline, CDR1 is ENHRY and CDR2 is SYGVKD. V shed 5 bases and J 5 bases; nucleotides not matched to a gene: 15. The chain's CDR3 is CAISHYPTGGAGYGYTF. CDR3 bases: TGTGCCATCAGTCACTACCCAACAGGGGGCGCAGGGTATGGCTACACCTTC.

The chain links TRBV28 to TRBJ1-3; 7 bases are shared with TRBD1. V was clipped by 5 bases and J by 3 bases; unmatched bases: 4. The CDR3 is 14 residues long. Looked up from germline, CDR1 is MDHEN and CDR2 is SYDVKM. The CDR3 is CASSPYRGGNTIYF. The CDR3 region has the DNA TGTGCCAGCAGTCCATACAGGGGTGGAAACACCATATATTTT.

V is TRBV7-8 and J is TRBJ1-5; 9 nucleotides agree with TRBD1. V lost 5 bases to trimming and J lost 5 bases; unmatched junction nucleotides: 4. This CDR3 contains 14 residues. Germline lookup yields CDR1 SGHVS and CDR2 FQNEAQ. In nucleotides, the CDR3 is TGTGCCAGCAGCCCCGACAGGGGGTATCAGCCCCAGCATTTT. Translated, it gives CASSPDRGYQPQHF. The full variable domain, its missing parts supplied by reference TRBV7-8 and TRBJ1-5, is GAGVSQSPRYKVAKRGQDVALRCDPISGHVSLFWYQQALGQGPEFLTYFQNEAQLDKSGLPSDRFFAERPEGSVSTLKIQRTQQEDSAVYLCASSPDRGYQPQHFGDGTRLSIL.

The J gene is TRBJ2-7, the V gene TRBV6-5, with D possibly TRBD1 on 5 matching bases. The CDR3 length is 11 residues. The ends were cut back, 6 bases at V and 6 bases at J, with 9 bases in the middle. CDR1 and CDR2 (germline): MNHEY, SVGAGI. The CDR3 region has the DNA TGTGCCAGCAGAGGGGTCCTCGAGCAGTACTTC. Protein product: CASRGVLEQYF.